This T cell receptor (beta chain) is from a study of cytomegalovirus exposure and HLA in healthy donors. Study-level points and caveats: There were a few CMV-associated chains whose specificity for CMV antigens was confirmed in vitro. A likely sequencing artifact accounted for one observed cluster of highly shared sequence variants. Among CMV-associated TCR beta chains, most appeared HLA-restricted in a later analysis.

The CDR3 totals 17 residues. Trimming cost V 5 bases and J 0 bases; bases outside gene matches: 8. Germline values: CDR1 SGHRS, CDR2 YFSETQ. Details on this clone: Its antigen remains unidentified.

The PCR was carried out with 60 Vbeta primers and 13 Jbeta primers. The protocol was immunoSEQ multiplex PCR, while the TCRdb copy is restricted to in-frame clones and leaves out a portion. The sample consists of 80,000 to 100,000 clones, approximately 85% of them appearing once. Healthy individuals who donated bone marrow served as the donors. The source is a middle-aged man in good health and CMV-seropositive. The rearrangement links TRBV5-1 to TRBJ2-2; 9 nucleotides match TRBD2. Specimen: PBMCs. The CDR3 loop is CASSVVTSGTNTGELFF. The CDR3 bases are TGCGCCAGCAGTGTCGTGACTAGCGGCACGAACACCGGGGAGCTGTTTTTT.